A selection of T cell receptor beta chains follows, all from one sample in a study of T cell responses to AZD1222 COVID-19 vaccine. Generated by immunoSEQ multiplex PCR, the TCRdb table keeps only in-frame clones and is missing some. The sample has some 150,000 clones, 92% seen once. Sequences were derived from peripheral blood, sampled on day 0 of MenACWY control vaccination. Source of these receptors: an adult in good health. CDR3s include the opening cysteine and the closing phenylalanine or tryptophan. A D gene is named only where the DNA matches it firmly. A clone size is listed for some rows: how often the clone was seen (once, few, many), or a class if it is expanded.

D | J | V | size | CDR3 | DNA
NA | TRBJ2-5 | TRBV28 | NA | CASSLQGRKETQYF | TGTGCCAGCAGTTTACAGGGGAGGAAAGAGACCCAGTACTTC
NA | TRBJ2-5 | TRBV2 | NA | CASSSAVENLEETQYF | TGTGCCAGCAGTTCTGCGGTAGAGAACTTAGAAGAGACCCAGTACTTC
TRBD1 | TRBJ1-5 | TRBV29-1 | NA | CSVEFFVPGQGVSNQPQHF | TGCAGCGTTGAATTTTTTGTGCCGGGACAGGGGGTAAGCAATCAGCCCCAGCATTTT
NA | TRBJ1-2 | TRBV6-1 | NA | CASSESQASRGTF | TGTGCCAGCAGTGAATCACAGGCCTCAAGGGGGACCTTC
NA | TRBJ1-5 | TRBV18 | NA | CASSPGGGSNQPQHF | TGTGCCAGCTCACCAGGAGGGGGAAGCAATCAGCCCCAGCATTTT
TRBD2 | TRBJ2-7 | TRBV18 | NA | CASSPFLAGGSSEQYF | TGTGCCAGCTCACCCTTCCTAGCGGGAGGGTCAAGCGAGCAGTACTTC
NA | TRBJ1-5 | TRBV27 | NA | CASSLSGNQPQHF | TGTGCCAGCAGTTTATCAGGGAATCAGCCCCAGCATTTT
TRBD1 | TRBJ1-2 | TRBV7-3 | NA | CASSTTRTGGGYTF | TGTGCCAGCAGCACCACCCGGACAGGGGGGGGCTACACCTTC
TRBD1 | TRBJ1-1 | TRBV3-1/TRBV3-2 | NA | CASSRSRGTEAFF | TGTGCCAGCAGCCGGTCCAGGGGGACTGAAGCTTTCTTT
NA | TRBJ1-2 | TRBV10-3 | NA | CAISVEGHYGYTF | TGTGCCATCAGTGTGGAGGGCCACTATGGCTACACCTTC
NA | TRBJ2-2 | TRBV9 | NA | CASSVGVTSTGELFF | TGTGCCAGCAGCGTAGGTGTGACTAGCACCGGGGAGCTGTTTTTT
NA | TRBJ1-2 | TRBV7-2 | NA | CASTPGTNYGYTF | TGTGCCAGCACCCCGGGGACAAACTATGGCTACACCTTC
NA | TRBJ2-1 | TRBV7-9 | NA | CASSAAGPSSVYNEQFF | TGTGCCAGCAGCGCCGCGGGTCCTAGCAGTGTTTACAATGAGCAGTTCTTC
NA | TRBJ1-2 | TRBV3-1/TRBV3-2 | NA | CASSPGVVPYGYTF | TGTGCCAGCAGCCCAGGGGTAGTGCCCTATGGCTACACCTTC
NA | TRBJ2-5 | TRBV29-1 | few | CSVGLQRETQYF | TGCAGCGTCGGACTCCAGCGAGAGACCCAGTACTTC
NA | TRBJ2-5 | TRBV19 | NA | CASSSGTYQETQYF | TGTGCCAGTAGTTCGGGGACTTACCAAGAGACCCAGTACTTC
NA | TRBJ2-7 | TRBV5-6 | NA | CASSSATGVNGIEQYF | TGTGCCAGCAGCTCGGCAACGGGAGTAAACGGGATCGAGCAGTACTTC
TRBD2 | TRBJ2-7 | TRBV7-9 | NA | CASSLDGLGATYEQYF | TGTGCCAGCAGCTTAGACGGACTAGGGGCTACCTACGAGCAGTACTTC
TRBD1 | TRBJ2-2 | TRBV10-1 | NA | CASSESPDRGLFF | TGCGCCAGCAGTGAGTCTCCGGACAGGGGGCTGTTTTTT
NA | TRBJ1-2 | TRBV5-1 | NA | CASSLDRGARYGYTF | TGCGCCAGCAGCTTGGATAGGGGGGCGCGCTATGGCTACACCTTC
TRBD1 | TRBJ1-2 | TRBV28 | NA | CASSTQGGASGYTF | TGTGCCAGCAGTACACAGGGGGGGGCTTCTGGCTACACCTTC
NA | TRBJ1-5 | TRBV6-1 | NA | CASSETGLKYSNQPQHF | TGTGCCAGCAGTGAAACCGGTTTGAAATATAGCAATCAGCCCCAGCATTTT
TRBD1 | TRBJ1-6 | TRBV7-2 | NA | CASSLQGESPLHF | TGTGCCAGCAGCTTACAGGGGGAATCACCCCTCCACTTT
TRBD1 | TRBJ2-7 | TRBV7-9 | NA | CASSLGDRAYF | TGTGCCAGCAGCTTAGGGGACAGGGCCTACTTC
NA | TRBJ1-1 | TRBV6-5 | NA | CASSYGGLGNTEAFF | TGTGCCAGCAGTTACGGTGGTCTTGGGAACACTGAAGCTTTCTTT
NA | TRBJ1-5 | TRBV24-1 | NA | CATSDYGEWQPQHF | TGTGCCACCAGTGATTATGGAGAATGGCAGCCCCAGCATTTT
NA | TRBJ1-6 | TRBV28 | NA | CASRTGNSPLHF | TGTGCCAGCAGAACAGGGAATTCACCCCTCCACTTT
TRBD2 | TRBJ2-7 | TRBV5-1 | NA | CASSLATSGFSYEQYF | TGCGCCAGCAGCTTGGCCACTAGCGGGTTCTCCTACGAGCAGTACTTC
NA | TRBJ1-6 | TRBV19 | once | CASSPNRVPPDSNSPLHF | TGTGCCAGTAGTCCAAACCGGGTGCCTCCTGATTCAAATTCACCCCTCCACTTT